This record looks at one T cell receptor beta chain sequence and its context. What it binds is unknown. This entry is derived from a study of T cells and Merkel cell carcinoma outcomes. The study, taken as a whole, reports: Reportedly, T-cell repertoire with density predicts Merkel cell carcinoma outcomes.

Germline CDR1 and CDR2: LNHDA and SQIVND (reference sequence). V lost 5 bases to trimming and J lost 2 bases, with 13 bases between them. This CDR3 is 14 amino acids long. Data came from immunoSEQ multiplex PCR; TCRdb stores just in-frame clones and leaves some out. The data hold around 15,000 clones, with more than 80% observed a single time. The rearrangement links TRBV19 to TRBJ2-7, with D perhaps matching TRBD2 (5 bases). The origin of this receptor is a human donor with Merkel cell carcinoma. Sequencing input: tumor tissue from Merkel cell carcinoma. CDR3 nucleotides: TGTGCCAGTAGTCTCAGCGGAAACACCTACGAGCAGTACTTC. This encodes CASSLSGNTYEQYF. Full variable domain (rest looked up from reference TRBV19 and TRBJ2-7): DGGITQSPKYLFRKEGQNVTLSCEQNLNHDAMYWYRQDPGQGLRLIYYSQIVNDFQKGDIAEGYSVSREKKESFPLTVTSAQKNPTAFYLCASSLSGNTYEQYFGPGTRLTVT.